This T cell receptor (beta chain) is from a study of identical twins (dated by TCRdb to 2016 to 2017). Regarding the research as a whole: TCR alpha and beta repertoires from monozygotic twins, unrelated adults of various ages and cord blood were deep-sequenced to test whether fetal clonotypes persist. To rule out contamination, the twin experiments were replicated at different times with different library preparation protocols. Study-wide conclusions, independent of this receptor: Compared with coincidental sharing between unrelated individuals, out-of-frame TCR alpha sequences shared between twins had an excess of sequences with low generation probability. Invariant T cells such as MAIT and iNKT could partly confound zero-insertion analyses, although diverse VJ usage argued against such confounding for most clonotypes. Because the same donors could not be followed over many years, the conclusions depended on cross-sectional statistical analysis. Fewer insertions were carried by abundant cord blood beta clonotypes, a similar but weaker trend appeared in young adult naive repertoires, and no such trend appeared in memory repertoires. The excess sharing between twins in beta out-of-frame sequences was weaker because fewer shared sequences reduced the signal-to-noise ratio. In monozygotic twins, out-of-frame TCR alpha sharing was systematically underestimated by recombination models, although the models agreed with sharing between unrelated individuals.

The CDR3 measures 13 amino acids from cysteine to phenylalanine. Solely the CDR3 DNA is kept, with 39 bases framed from the first base. Germline trimming amounts to 5 bases on V and 3 bases on J, with 4 as the count of junction bases outside the gene matches. This clonotype was observed at least ten times. Its recognized antigen is unknown. Qualities for individual bases were not recorded, and no much larger clone is one base off. Every donor in the study was a healthy Caucasian. The library came from 5' RACE. The reads were generated on an Illumina HiSeq 2000. Template switching added a universal primer binding site, and the final cDNA carried a unique molecular identifier that allowed TCR cDNA molecules to be counted accurately. First-strand cDNA for TCR alpha and beta chains was synthesized from specific primers in the conserved constant-segment region. To control for contamination, every cDNA library carried two barcodes: a SMART-Mk sample barcode plus Illumina barcodes. Two successive PCR steps introduced TruSeq adapter sequences along with Illumina sample barcodes. TCR alpha and beta cDNA libraries were sequenced on the Illumina HiSeq platform with custom primers. On the authors' methods: MiGEC processed the raw reads to extract unique molecular identifiers, while MiXCR was used to determine the CDR3 positions. Recombination models were inferred per individual with the repgenHMM and IGoR tools using an EM algorithm. The tcR package in R was used for shared clonotype analysis, with sharing normalized by the product of cloneset sizes. To study raw recombination without the effects of thymic and clonal selection, out-of-frame nonproductive sequences were analyzed. The public reads were reanalyzed by TCRdb: fastp trimming at Q25, MiXCR alignment, in-frame beta chains only. CDR3 protein duplicates are merged, each entry listing the most common genes and DNA. None of the V and J calls come from the authors' own analysis; TCRdb made them. Here the sample has roughly 1,500,000 distinct CDR3 sequences; about 32% occur a single time. 0.25% to 0.3% of the sample belongs to the ten largest clones.

The TCR sequence derives from a newborn girl in good health. The sample was cord blood. The chain was built from TRBV12-3 or TRBV12-4 and TRBJ2-7, and TRBD1 matches 7 of the central bases. DNA sequence: TGTGCCAGCAGTCCGGGACAGATCTACGAGCAGTACTTC. Translation gives CASSPGQIYEQYF.